The clone carrying this T cell receptor beta chain has ten or more counts. The unsorted libraries were produced from 2 million PBMCs held at -80 C. This sample was included in a study of neurological immune-mediated disorders. TCRdb re-called the 5' RACE reads through MiXCR, storing one row per CDR3 protein. The profile shows 80,000 to 95,000 distinct CDR3 sequences, around 3.4% of them singletons. The specimen sequenced was PBMCs. The origin of this receptor is a woman between 45 and 65 years old with multiple sclerosis.

The CDR3 nucleotides are TGTGCCAGCAGTTCCGGTAAAGGGCACCTCCATCAGCCCCAGCATTTT. This sequence encodes CASSSGKGHLHQPQHF. The chain couples TRBV6-5 to TRBJ1-5, with D uncertain. The CDR3 runs to 16 residues. Trimming removed 4 bases at V and 5 bases at J, with 18 bases between. The germline V gene has CDR1 MNHEY and CDR2 SVGAGI.